This T cell receptor beta chain was captured by sequencing in a study of blood T cells in healthy people across ages. Study results and limitations: It was not possible, with unsorted PBMCs, to conclusively compare naive and antigen-experienced cells.

Using a J-beta primer mix together with a sample-barcoded 5' primer, a second PCR was run for about 6 to 11 cycles. Each CDR3 protein gets one entry after TCRdb re-called the 5' RACE reads with MiXCR. The sample lists about 670,000 distinct CDR3 sequences, less than 45% occurring once. In this sample, this clonotype turned up a few times. What it binds is not known. Germline CDR1 reads DFQATT; CDR2 reads SNEGSKA (reference sequence). This CDR3 is 14 amino acids long. The V and J ends lost 5 bases and 2 bases respectively, with 15 bases between them. Aged roughly 6 to 95, donors were systemically healthy Caucasians from Russia. Each donor supplied around 10 milliliters of peripheral blood. Isolation recovered at least 6 million PBMCs from every sample.

The origin of this receptor is a man older than 75 in good health. The sequenced material came from blood. This sequence joins TRBV20-1 and TRBJ1-1; the D gene is possibly TRBD1 (6 bases). CDR3: CSAPRDTSNTEAFF. The DNA of the CDR3 is TGCAGTGCTCCTCGGGACACTTCTAACACTGAAGCTTTCTTT.